Sequencing of this T cell receptor beta chain was carried out in a study of radiotherapy plus CTLA-4 blockade in lung cancer. Germline CDR1 reads GTSNPN; CDR2 reads SVGIG (reference sequence). The CDR3 has 15 residues. V gave up 0 bases and J gave up 8 bases, with 17 bases separating them. Sequencing was performed with immunoSEQ multiplex PCR; in TCRdb, only in-frame clones are kept and a portion is missing. Among tens of thousands of clones listed, approximately 86% were seen once. This receptor was identified in a human donor with non-small cell lung cancer that progressed on radiotherapy plus ipilimumab. The chain recombines TRBV30 with TRBJ2-1; no reliable D call. Material: peripheral blood, obtained from a patient treated with radiotherapy plus ipilimumab. The DNA of the CDR3 is TGTGCCTGGAGTGTACCCAGCTCCCCGCGTTATGAGCAGTTCTTC. Amino acid sequence: CAWSVPSSPRYEQFF. Filled out from reference TRBV30 and TRBJ2-1, the complete variable domain reads SQTIHQWPATLVQPVGSPLSLECTVEGTSNPNLYWYRQAAGRGLQLLFYSVGIGQISSEVPQNLSASRPQDRQFILSSKKLLLSDSGFYLCAWSVPSSPRYEQFFGPGTRLTVL.